The 18 T cell receptor beta chains given below trace back to one sample, sequenced in a study of blood T cell repertoires in COVID-19. Some clones are missing from TCRdb's copy, which holds only in-frame ones; the method was immunoSEQ multiplex PCR. Among 25,000 to 35,000 clones listed, over 80% were seen once. Material for sequencing was peripheral blood. The receptors were gathered from a human donor with active COVID-19. The donor label of this sample is uncertain.

This sequence joins TRBV12-3 or TRBV12-4 and TRBJ2-2; unclear D gene. V shed 1 base and J shed 8 bases, with 5 bases lying between them. CDR3 length: 12 residues. CDR3 in DNA: TGTGCCAGCAGTTTAGGTCTTGGGGAGCTGTTTTTT. Protein: CASSLGLGELFF.

This clone was observed a single time. This chain links TRBV10-3 with TRBJ2-5; 8 bases fit TRBD2. Trimming at V came to 4 bases and at J to 2 bases, leaving 9 bases not matched to a gene. CDR1 is ENHRY, CDR2 SYGVKD, per germline. The CDR3 is made up of 16 amino acids. CDR3 sequence reads: CAISGNAGGRQETQYF. CDR3 in DNA: TGTGCCATCAGTGGAAACGCGGGAGGAAGGCAAGAGACCCAGTACTTC.

V gene TRBV28 combines with J gene TRBJ1-2; D gene unclear. The germline gives CDR1 MDHEN, CDR2 SYDVKM. Trimming stripped 5 bases from V and 7 bases from J, with 11 bases between. The CDR3 has 12 amino acids. DNA of the CDR3: TGTGCCAGCAGTCTGCGGGAAAGTGGCTACACCTTC. Translating it yields CASSLRESGYTF.

The chain is built from TRBV6-6 and TRBJ1-1; D remains ambiguous. The CDR3 extends over 10 amino acids. Per the germline V gene, CDR1 is MNHNY and CDR2 is SVGAGI (reference sequence). V lost 10 bases to trimming and J lost 4 bases, with 7 bases between them. The DNA of the CDR3 is TGTGCCACTTCCGGCACTGAAGCTTTCTTT. Amino acids: CATSGTEAFF.

This clone appeared once. The gene calls are TRBV29-1 and TRBJ1-4; 10 positions match TRBD1. The length of the CDR3 is 15 residues. Trimming removed 6 bases from V and 2 bases from J; junction bases left unmatched: 6. Germline-derived CDR1 and CDR2 are SQVTM and ANQGSEA. CDR3 amino acids: CSVGDRGLTNEKLFF. In DNA, the CDR3 is TGCAGCGTCGGCGACAGGGGGCTGACTAATGAAAAACTGTTTTTT.

The chain is built from TRBV12-3 or TRBV12-4 and TRBJ1-3; tentatively, D is TRBD1 (5 bases). V was trimmed by 9 bases and J by 2 bases, leaving 8 bases between them. The CDR3 runs 12 residues. The CDR3 here is CASKGPGNTIYF. The CDR3 DNA reads TGTGCCAGTAAGGGGCCTGGAAACACCATATATTTT.

The rearrangement uses TRBV6-5 and TRBJ2-1, with 13 bases that match TRBD2. CDR1 is MNHEY and CDR2 is SVGAGI in the germline V gene. CDR3 length: 15 residues. The V gene end was trimmed by 6 bases and the J gene end by 9 bases; junction bases not matched to a gene: 8. CDR3 nucleotides: TGTGCCAGCAGACACAGGACTAGCGGGAGAACTGAGCAGTTCTTC. Translation gives CASRHRTSGRTEQFF.

The chain carries TRBV3-1 (or the pseudogene TRBV3-2) and TRBJ2-3, with TRBD2 identical over 11 bases. Unmatched junction bases numbered 1, after V lost 2 bases and J lost 0 bases. Germline V gene lookup returns CDR1 LGHDT and CDR2 YNNKEL (reference sequence). This CDR3 is 16 amino acids long. DNA for the CDR3: TGTGCCAGCAGCCAACGACTAGCGGGAAGCACAGATACGCAGTATTTT. This encodes CASSQRLAGSTDTQYF.

The chain couples TRBV4-1 to TRBJ1-2; weak D call: TRBD1 (5 bases). This CDR3 is built from 16 residues. The V and J ends lost 0 bases and 4 bases respectively, with 15 bases between them. The germline gives CDR1 MGHRA, CDR2 YSYEKL. CDR3 DNA sequence: TGCGCCAGCAGCCAAGATATGGCAGGGCCTAGCTATGGCTACACCTTC. Its translation: CASSQDMAGPSYGYTF.

The chain employs TRBV3-1 (or the pseudogene TRBV3-2) and TRBJ2-1; TRBD2 aligns across 8 bases. Trimming cost V 1 base and J 3 bases; bases outside gene matches: 11. This CDR3 contains 18 residues. Germline V CDR1 and CDR2: LGHDT, YNNKEL (reference sequence). The CDR3 DNA is TGTGCCAGCAGCCAAGGTCGGGGGGGAACAAGTATCTACAATGAGCAGTTCTTC. It encodes CASSQGRGGTSIYNEQFF.

This clone was detected only once. This sequence joins TRBV6-2 or TRBV6-3 and TRBJ2-3; TRBD2 matches 8 bases. This CDR3 region has 16 residues. Looked up from germline, CDR1 is MNHEY and CDR2 is SVGEGT. Trimming cost V 2 bases and J 2 bases; bases outside gene matches: 6. For the CDR3, the DNA is TGTGCCAGCAGTTACCCCCTAGCGGGCAACACAGATACGCAGTATTTT. Translated, it gives CASSYPLAGNTDTQYF.

CDR3 sequence reads: CASSEAMNTEAFF. The CDR3 nucleotides are TGTGCCAGCAGTGAAGCTATGAACACTGAAGCTTTCTTT. The V gene is TRBV6-1, the J gene TRBJ1-1; D is uncertain. Trimming left V 0 bases short and J 0 bases short, with 2 bases between. The CDR3 is 13 amino acids. Per germline, CDR1 MNHNS and CDR2 SASEGT.

The chain uses TRBV28 and TRBJ1-6, with unresolved D. Germline CDR1 reads MDHEN; CDR2 reads SYDVKM. The length of the CDR3 is 14 residues. V lost 3 bases and J lost 16, with 19 bases in between. For the CDR3, the DNA is TGTGCCAGCAGTTTGATGACCTCCCGACTTACTCTCCACTTT. Amino acids: CASSLMTSRLTLHF.

The J gene is TRBJ1-2, the V gene TRBV6-6; D might be TRBD1 (5 bases). CDR3 size: 15 residues. Trimming cost V 7 bases and J 5 bases, with 20 bases left between them. Germline values: CDR1 MNHNY, CDR2 SVGAGI (reference sequence). The CDR3 spells CASTHLGGLEYGYTF. The CDR3, as DNA: TGTGCCAGCACCCACCTGGGGGGTTTGGAGTATGGCTACACCTTC.

Here the CDR3 DNA reads TGTGCCAGCAGCTTATGGCCCCACGAGGGGGGGGATTACGAGCAGTACTTC. Amino acid sequence: CASSLWPHEGGDYEQYF. The chain combines TRBV11-2 with TRBJ2-7; maybe TRBD2 (7 bases). From germline, CDR1 is SGHAT and CDR2 FQNNGV. With 2 bases removed from V and 4 bases from J, the gap between germline ends came to 21 bases. The CDR3 contains 17 residues.

There are a few counts of this clone. The J gene is TRBJ2-7, the V gene TRBV15, with TRBD1 identical over 7 bases. Germline values: CDR1 LNHNV, CDR2 YYDKDF (reference sequence). This CDR3 region has 14 residues. Trimming cost V 4 bases and J 3 bases; bases outside gene matches: 6. Here the CDR3 reads CATSKGTASYEQYF. In DNA, the CDR3 is TGTGCCACCAGCAAAGGGACAGCGAGCTACGAGCAGTACTTC.

The chain recombines TRBV5-1 with TRBJ1-6; TRBD1 might be the D (6 bases). This CDR3 contains 14 residues. V gave up 4 bases and J gave up 8 bases, with 13 bases separating them. CDR1 and CDR2 (germline): SGHRS, YFSETQ. The CDR3: CASSPLDSYSPLHF. The DNA for the CDR3 is TGCGCCAGCAGCCCGTTGGACAGTTATTCACCCCTCCACTTT. The variable domain in full, with the rest retrieved from reference TRBV5-1 and TRBJ1-6, is KAGVTQTPRYLIKTRGQQVTLSCSPISGHRSVSWYQQTPGQGLQFLFEYFSETQRNKGNFPGRFSGRQFSNSRSEMNVSTLELGDSALYLCASSPLDSYSPLHFGNGTRLTVT.

The CDR3: CASSLARDRVGTDTQYF. Here the CDR3 DNA reads TGTGCCAGCAGCTTGGCACGGGACAGGGTGGGCACAGATACGCAGTATTTT. The genes are TRBV5-5 and TRBJ2-3; 9 bases align to TRBD1. Germline CDR1 is SGHKS and CDR2 is YYEKEE (reference sequence). Trimming at V came to 0 bases and at J to 1 base, leaving 6 bases not matched to a gene. The CDR3 loop spans 17 amino acids.